One sample yielded the 31 T cell receptor beta chains listed below, sequenced in a study of OX40 agonist ivuxolimab in advanced cancers. Sequencing was performed with immunoSEQ multiplex PCR; in TCRdb, only in-frame clones are kept and a portion is missing. The profile shows about 76,000 clones, 85% to 90% of them singletons. Sequencing used CD4+ or CD8+ T cells sorted from blood, obtained in a trial of the OX40 agonist ivuxolimab. These receptors all come from an adult with an advanced solid tumor such as melanoma, head and neck, liver or kidney cancer.

This chain connects TRBV27 to TRBJ2-7; D assignment may be TRBD1 or TRBD2 (6 bases each). CDR3 size: 11 residues. V was cut by 10 bases and J by 6 bases, with 13 bases left in between. CDR1 is MNHEY and CDR2 is SMNVEV in the germline V gene (reference sequence). The CDR3 coding sequence is TGTGCCACCACCGGAGGGGGCGAGCAGTACTTC. As protein: CATTGGGEQYF.

The chain is built from TRBV6-1 and TRBJ2-2, with a tentative D call TRBD2 (6 bases). CDR3 length: 13 residues. Between the trimmed V and J ends, which lost 8 bases and 3 bases, there was a span of 10 bases. Per germline, CDR1 MNHNS and CDR2 SASEGT. CDR3 protein: CASRDFHTGELFF. DNA for the CDR3: TGTGCCAGCCGGGACTTTCACACCGGGGAGCTGTTTTTT.

This clone was seen only a few times. This sequence joins TRBV7-3 and TRBJ2-3, with D hard to call. The CDR3 spans 13 residues. CDR1 and CDR2 (germline): SGHTA, FQGTGA. Trimming pared 2 bases from V and 0 bases from J, leaving 3 bases between. The CDR3 nucleotides are TGTGCCAGCAGCTTAGGGAGCACAGATACGCAGTATTTT. It encodes CASSLGSTDTQYF.

The gene calls are TRBV6-5 and TRBJ2-7, with TRBD1 matching over 8 bases. V lost 2 bases, J lost 5 bases, and 5 bases stayed unmatched. The CDR3 spans 14 residues. CDR1 is MNHEY and CDR2 is SVGAGI in the germline V gene. CDR3 protein: CASSYLDREHEQYF. CDR3 DNA sequence: TGTGCCAGCAGTTACCTGGACAGGGAGCACGAGCAGTACTTC.

The rearrangement joins TRBV5-4 to TRBJ2-1; D unclear. Germline V CDR1 and CDR2: SGHNT, YYREEE (reference sequence). V shed 4 bases and J shed 9 bases, with 11 bases lying between them. The CDR3 contains 12 residues. The CDR3 spells CASSLQDGEQFF. CDR3 nucleotides: TGTGCCAGCAGCCTTCAGGACGGTGAGCAGTTCTTC. Combining the CDR3 with reference TRBV5-4 and TRBJ2-1 gives the whole variable domain ETGVTQSPTHLIKTRGQQVTLRCSSQSGHNTVSWYQQALGQGPQFIFQYYREEENGRGNFPPRFSGLQFPNYSSELNVNALELDDSALYLCASSLQDGEQFFGPGTRLTVL.

V gene TRBV19 combines with J gene TRBJ1-1, with D uncertain. V lost 4 bases and J 8 bases, leaving 11 bases between the germline ends. Germline lookup yields CDR1 LNHDA and CDR2 SQIVND (reference sequence). This CDR3 contains 12 residues. CDR3 region: CASSNLREEAFF. CDR3 coding DNA: TGTGCCAGTAGTAACCTTCGGGAAGAAGCTTTCTTT.

The chain uses TRBV19 and TRBJ2-1, with D perhaps matching TRBD2 (6 bases). The ends were cut back, 5 bases at V and 4 bases at J, with 15 bases in the middle. The CDR3 has 15 amino acids. Germline CDR1 LNHDA, CDR2 SQIVND (reference sequence). The CDR3 spells CASSARGGDYNEQFF. For the CDR3, the DNA is TGTGCCAGTAGTGCCCGGGGCGGGGATTACAATGAGCAGTTCTTC.

The rearrangement links TRBV19 to TRBJ1-1; D might be TRBD1 (5 bases). Germline V lookup: CDR1 LNHDA, CDR2 SQIVND (reference sequence). The CDR3 consists of 12 residues. Between the trimmed V and J ends, which lost 8 bases and 3 bases, there was a span of 10 bases. The chain's CDR3 is CASLDRYTEAFF. The CDR3 nucleotides are TGTGCCAGTCTCGACAGATACACTGAAGCTTTCTTT. Using reference TRBV19 and TRBJ1-1 for the parts outside the CDR3, the full variable domain is DGGITQSPKYLFRKEGQNVTLSCEQNLNHDAMYWYRQDPGQGLRLIYYSQIVNDFQKGDIAEGYSVSREKKESFPLTVTSAQKNPTAFYLCASLDRYTEAFFGQGTRLTVV.

CDR3 amino acids: CASSGDWEGLGNQPQHF. For the CDR3, the DNA is TGTGCCAGCAGTGGGGACTGGGAGGGGCTGGGCAATCAGCCCCAGCATTTT. This rearrangement joins TRBV6-1 to TRBJ1-5; D perhaps matches TRBD1 (5 bases). The CDR3 is made up of 17 amino acids. Per germline, CDR1 MNHNS and CDR2 SASEGT. V was pared by 4 bases and J by 2 bases, with 18 bases between.

Only one count was recorded for this clone. It may be a read error: a sequence one base away is much more abundant. The same CDR3 arises from other DNA sequences in this sample as well. The chain links TRBV6-5 to TRBJ2-7, with TRBD1 matching over 11 bases. The V and J ends lost 2 bases and 3 bases, in that order; junction bases with no gene match: 0. The CDR3 spans 14 residues. The germline V gene has CDR1 MNHEY and CDR2 SVGAGI. CDR3 region: CASSYGTGGYEQYF. In DNA, the CDR3 is TGTGCCAGCAGTTACGGGACAGGGGGCTACGAGCAGTACTTC.

J is TRBJ2-7 and V is TRBV28; 10 bases map to TRBD2. Germline trimming cut 1 base from V and 5 bases from J; bases unmatched to any gene: 8. CDR3 length: 16 residues. CDR1 is MDHEN, CDR2 SYDVKM, per germline. The CDR3 bases are TGTGCCAGCAGTTTATCTCTAGCGGGAGTATTTAACGAGCAGTACTTC. It specifies CASSLSLAGVFNEQYF.

The V and J genes are TRBV5-8 and TRBJ1-5, with D unclear. Germline CDR1 reads SGHTS; CDR2 reads YDEGEE. This CDR3 region has 15 residues. V was shortened by 0 bases and J by 2 bases, with 9 bases between the two germline ends. CDR3 sequence: CASSLGGRGNQPQHF. DNA for the CDR3: TGTGCCAGCAGCTTGGGTGGACGGGGCAATCAGCCCCAGCATTTT.

The gene calls are TRBV28 and TRBJ1-1, with D unresolved. The CDR3 loop spans 13 amino acids. In germline, CDR1 is MDHEN, CDR2 SYDVKM. Trimming took off 2 bases at V and 4 bases at J, with 8 bases between the two ends. In DNA, the CDR3 is TGTGCCAGCAGTTTAGAACAGATCACTGAAGCTTTCTTT. This translates into CASSLEQITEAFF.

This chain uses TRBV6-1 with TRBJ1-5; 8 bases line up with TRBD1. The CDR3 is 16 amino acids. With 0 bases clipped from V and 2 bases from J, the junction kept 3 bases outside the gene matches. Germline values: CDR1 MNHNS, CDR2 SASEGT. CDR3 sequence (DNA): TGTGCCAGCAGTGAAGCGCGACAGGGGCGCAATCAGCCCCAGCATTTT. Its translation is CASSEARQGRNQPQHF.

This chain joins TRBV13 and TRBJ2-5; tentative D call: TRBD2 (6 bases). CDR3 size: 16 residues. V dropped 3 bases and J dropped 4 bases, with 18 bases sitting between them. Germline values: CDR1 PRHDT, CDR2 FYEKMQ (reference sequence). In DNA, the CDR3 is TGTGCCAGCAGCTTGTCCTCCGGGAGCCGGGGAGAGACCCAGTACTTC. This sequence encodes CASSLSSGSRGETQYF.

The chain recombines TRBV4-1 with TRBJ2-5, with 8 nucleotides matching TRBD2. V shed 11 bases and J 1 base; nucleotides not matched to a gene: 3. CDR1 and CDR2 from the germline V gene are MGHRA and YSYEKL. The CDR3 length is 12 residues. The CDR3 sequence is CAASGSQETQYF. CDR3 nucleotides: TGCGCCGCCAGCGGGAGCCAAGAGACCCAGTACTTC.

The chain links TRBV18 to TRBJ1-2; 7 bases align to TRBD1. The V and J ends lost 6 bases and 7 bases, in that order; junction bases with no gene match: 8. The V gene's germline CDR1 is KGHSH and CDR2 LQKENI. The CDR3 length is 13 residues. The DNA for the CDR3 is TGTGCCAGCTCTCCCGGGACAGATCTTGGCTACACCTTC. This sequence encodes CASSPGTDLGYTF.

The chain has TRBV19 and TRBJ1-1, with a weak D call TRBD1 (6 bases). Trimming took off 7 bases at V and 4 bases at J, with 19 bases between the two ends. The V gene's germline CDR1 is LNHDA and CDR2 SQIVND (reference sequence). The CDR3 totals 15 residues. CDR3 sequence: CASTPLGAQSTEAFF. CDR3 coding DNA: TGTGCCAGTACCCCCCTGGGGGCGCAATCCACTGAAGCTTTCTTT.

The chain links TRBV11-2 to TRBJ1-2; 7 nucleotides match TRBD1. Germline CDR1 is SGHAT and CDR2 is FQNNGV. V was clipped by 5 bases and J by 8 bases; unmatched bases: 8. The CDR3 runs 13 residues. CDR3 coding DNA: TGTGCCAGCAGCCCACCTACAGGGGACGGCTACACCTTC. It codes for CASSPPTGDGYTF.

The V gene is TRBV19, the J gene TRBJ2-7; D tentatively reads TRBD1 or TRBD2 (5 bases each). The CDR3 is made up of 15 amino acids. The germline gives CDR1 LNHDA, CDR2 SQIVND (reference sequence). Trimming removed 5 bases from V and 0 bases from J, with 14 bases in between. The CDR3 region has the DNA TGTGCCAGTAGTCCAGGTTGGGGGAGCTCCTACGAGCAGTACTTC. It yields the protein CASSPGWGSSYEQYF.

The chain joins TRBV11-3 to TRBJ1-2; the D is unclear. From germline, CDR1 is SGHNT and CDR2 YENEEA. The CDR3 loop spans 12 amino acids. The ends were cut back, 7 bases at V and 1 base at J, with 7 bases in the middle. CDR3 sequence: CASKDNNYGYTF. The CDR3 DNA follows: TGTGCCAGCAAAGACAATAACTATGGCTACACCTTC.

V and J are TRBV5-1 and TRBJ1-4; no reliable D call. The V gene lost 1 base and the J gene lost 8 bases, with 12 bases spanning the gap. The CDR3 length is 14 residues. Per germline, CDR1 SGHRS and CDR2 YFSETQ. The CDR3 is CASSLRFPEEKLFF. CDR3 sequence (DNA): TGCGCCAGCAGCTTGAGATTCCCGGAGGAAAAACTGTTTTTT.

This clone was observed a single time. V is TRBV5-8 and J is TRBJ1-2; no firm D call. V was cut by 4 bases and J by 4 bases, with 11 bases left in between. CDR3 length: 13 amino acids. CDR1 is SGHTS and CDR2 is YDEGEE in the germline V gene. CDR3 bases: TGTGCCAGCAGCCATAGCAACTCCTATGGCTACACCTTC. Translation gives CASSHSNSYGYTF. Based on the CDR3 plus reference TRBV5-8 and TRBJ1-2, the full variable domain is EAGVTQSPTHLIKTRGQQATLRCSPISGHTSVYWYQQALGLGLQFLLWYDEGEERNRGNFPPRFSGRQFPNYSSELNVNALELEDSALYLCASSHSNSYGYTFGSGTRLTVV.

The J gene is TRBJ2-2, the V gene TRBV2; 7 bases agree with TRBD2. The CDR3 is made up of 15 amino acids. The V segment lost 1 base and the J segment 6 bases; nucleotides outside the gene matches: 5. Germline loops: CDR1 SNHLY, CDR2 FYNNEI. The CDR3 loop reads CASSEDPGRAGELFF. The CDR3 DNA reads as TGTGCCAGCAGTGAAGATCCGGGGAGGGCCGGGGAGCTGTTTTTT.

The J gene is TRBJ2-3, the V gene TRBV27; D may be TRBD1 (6 bases). V was pared by 6 bases and J by 4 bases, with 17 bases between. The V gene's germline CDR1 is MNHEY and CDR2 SMNVEV (reference sequence). This CDR3 region has 15 residues. CDR3 amino acids: CASRPHRVRADTQYF. CDR3 bases: TGTGCCAGCAGACCACACAGGGTTCGCGCAGATACGCAGTATTTT.

The CDR3 DNA is TGTGCCAGCTCACTAGCCGGGACAGGGAACTACGAGCAGTACTTC. Protein sequence: CASSLAGTGNYEQYF. The chain combines TRBV18 with TRBJ2-7; 9 bases match TRBD1. CDR3 length equals 15 residues. CDR1 KGHSH and CDR2 LQKENI come from the germline V gene. Unmatched junction bases numbered 7, after V lost 4 bases and J lost 3 bases.

The chain joins TRBV6-1 to TRBJ1-4; tentatively, D is TRBD1 (6 bases). Germline V gene lookup returns CDR1 MNHNS and CDR2 SASEGT. V lost 3 bases and J 4 bases, leaving 12 bases between the germline ends. The CDR3 length is 15 residues. The chain's CDR3 is CASSEAQGLNEKLFF. CDR3 bases: TGTGCCAGCAGTGAGGCACAGGGTCTTAATGAAAAACTGTTTTTT.

V is TRBV11-2 and J is TRBJ2-7, with D hard to call. Per the germline V gene, CDR1 is SGHAT and CDR2 is FQNNGV. Trimming took 5 bases from V and 0 from J, leaving 11 bases between them. This CDR3 spans 14 amino acids. The CDR3 DNA reads TGTGCCAGCAGCCCCCTCGTGGGCTCCTACGAGCAGTACTTC. Residues: CASSPLVGSYEQYF. Using reference TRBV11-2 and TRBJ2-7 for the parts outside the CDR3, the full variable domain is EAGVAQSPRYKIIEKRQSVAFWCNPISGHATLYWYQQILGQGPKLLIQFQNNGVVDDSQLPKDRFSAERLKGVDSTLKIQPAKLEDSAVYLCASSPLVGSYEQYFGPGTRLTVT.

The chain employs TRBV7-9 and TRBJ2-7, with 10 bases aligning to TRBD1. There are 13 residues in the CDR3. Germline V lookup: CDR1 SEHNR, CDR2 FQNEAQ (reference sequence). Losses at the gene ends were 3 bases for V and 6 bases for J; bases not matched to a gene: 2. CDR3 in amino acids: CASSFDRGPEQYF. DNA of the CDR3: TGTGCCAGCAGCTTTGACAGGGGGCCCGAGCAGTACTTC.

As DNA, the CDR3 is TGTGCCAGCAGTTTCAGGGGGCCGGGGCAGCCCCAGCATTTT. It yields the protein CASSFRGPGQPQHF. This chain uses TRBV27 with TRBJ1-5; 8 bases match TRBD1. CDR3 size: 14 residues. Germline V CDR1 and CDR2: MNHEY, SMNVEV (reference sequence). J was trimmed by 7 bases and V by 3 bases; bases with no gene match: 5.

This clone was counted only a few times. This chain connects TRBV7-2 to TRBJ2-4, with D possibly being TRBD2 (6 bases). Germline CDR1 is SGHTA and CDR2 is FQGNSA. The CDR3 sequence is 16 residues long. The V end was cut by 5 bases, the J end by 0 bases, with 14 bases between. The CDR3 loop is CASSPEGTLAKNIQYF. The CDR3 coding sequence is TGTGCCAGCAGCCCAGAGGGGACTCTAGCCAAAAACATTCAGTACTTC.